Listed below are T cell receptor beta chains from one sample, sequenced in a study of control samples from healthy donors and cancer patients. Some clones are missing from TCRdb's copy, which holds only in-frame ones; the method was immunoSEQ multiplex PCR. The repertoire includes 150,000 to 200,000 clones, 75% to 95% of them detected once, and over 1.2% sits in the top ten. The sample comprised blood. These receptors came from a woman aged 25 to 39 in good health. CDR3s include the opening cysteine and the closing phenylalanine or tryptophan. D genes are given only for firm matches. Clone size, where shown, is once, few, many, or a class for clones that have expanded.

D gene	V gene	clone size	J gene	CDR3 DNA	CDR3 protein
TRBD1	TRBV28	.	TRBJ2-7	TGTGCCAGCTCCTACAGGGGGCGGTACGAGCAGTACTTC	CASSYRGRYEQYF
.	TRBV11-3	once	TRBJ1-2	TGTGCCAGCAGCTTAGGAATAGGGGACTATGGCTACACCTTC	CASSLGIGDYGYTF
.	TRBV7-9	.	TRBJ1-1	TGTGCCAGCAGCTTAACAGTTCAGGAAGCTTTCTTT	CASSLTVQEAFF
.	TRBV28	.	TRBJ1-1	TGTGCCAGCAGTTTGTTAGGGAACACTGAAGCTTTCTTT	CASSLLGNTEAFF
.	TRBV4-3	.	TRBJ2-6	TGCGCCAGCAGCCGCAGACCCAGCTCTGGGGCCAACGTCCTGACTTTC	CASSRRPSSGANVLTF
.	TRBV6-6	.	TRBJ1-1	TGTGCCAGCAGTTACTCGGGCCACAACACTGAAGCTTTCTTT	CASSYSGHNTEAFF
TRBD2	TRBV4-3	.	TRBJ2-7	TGCGCCAGCAGCCAGTCGACTAGCGGGACCGAGCAGTACTTC	CASSQSTSGTEQYF
.	TRBV5-6	.	TRBJ2-7	TGTGCCAGCAGCTTGGTAGGGGGGGCCCCCTACGAGCAGTACTTC	CASSLVGGAPYEQYF
.	TRBV6-1	.	TRBJ1-2	TGTGCCAGCAGTGAAGCGGAAGGGCATGGCTACACCTTC	CASSEAEGHGYTF
.	TRBV5-8	.	TRBJ2-3	TGTGCCAGCAGCTTGGAGGAAACAGATACGCAGTATTTT	CASSLEETDTQYF
.	TRBV10-2	.	TRBJ1-1	TGCGCCAGCAAGAGGGAAATGAACACTGAAGCTTTCTTT	CASKREMNTEAFF
.	TRBV9	.	TRBJ1-2	TGTGCCAGCAGCGCGACGGCTAACTATGGCTACACCTTC	CASSATANYGYTF
.	TRBV10-3	.	TRBJ2-7	TGTGCCATCAGTGATTTGGCTCTCCCCAACTACGAGCAGTACTTC	CAISDLALPNYEQYF
.	TRBV10-3	.	TRBJ1-2	TGTGCCATATCCCTAACAGGATCCGCCTATGGCTACACCTTC	CAISLTGSAYGYTF
.	TRBV30	.	TRBJ2-7	TGTGCCTGGAGCAGGGGAAGCTCCTACGAGCAGTACTTC	CAWSRGSSYEQYF
.	TRBV25-1	.	TRBJ2-7	TGTGCCAGCAGTGAAGACCCCTACGAGCAGTACTTC	CASSEDPYEQYF
.	TRBV10-3	.	TRBJ1-2	TGTGCCATCAGTGGACAGGAGTCCTATGGCTACACCTTC	CAISGQESYGYTF
.	TRBV9	.	TRBJ1-2	TGTGCCAGCAGCACAAGACAGTATGGCTACACCTTC	CASSTRQYGYTF
TRBD2	TRBV6-1	.	TRBJ2-1	TGTGCCAGCAGTGACCTAGCGGGGGGCTCCTACAATGAGCAGTTCTTC	CASSDLAGGSYNEQFF
.	TRBV19	.	TRBJ1-5	TGTGCCAGTACCGACTTTAGCAATCAGCCCCAGCATTTT	CASTDFSNQPQHF
TRBD1	TRBV5-1	.	TRBJ2-7	TGCGCCAGCAGCTTCACAGGGGCGTTCTACGAGCAGTACTTC	CASSFTGAFYEQYF
TRBD1	TRBV12-3/TRBV12-4	.	TRBJ1-4	TGTGCCAGCAGTTTCGCCAGGGGGGAAAAACTGTTTTTT	CASSFARGEKLFF
.	TRBV14	.	TRBJ1-2	TGTGCCAGCAGCCAAGATATGAACTATGGCTACACCTTC	CASSQDMNYGYTF
.	TRBV28	.	TRBJ2-1	TGTGCCAGCAGTCTTCTCAATGAGCAGTTCTTC	CASSLLNEQFF
TRBD2	TRBV5-1	.	TRBJ2-7	TGCGCCAGCAGCTTGGTAAGCGGGGCCTACGAGCAGTACTTC	CASSLVSGAYEQYF
.	TRBV6-1	.	TRBJ2-4	TGTGCCAGCAGTGAGTGGGGAGCCAAAAACATTCAGTACTTC	CASSEWGAKNIQYF
TRBD2	TRBV2	.	TRBJ2-1	TGTGCCAGCAGTGGGCTAGCGGGAGTCTACAATGAGCAGTTCTTC	CASSGLAGVYNEQFF
.	TRBV6-5	.	TRBJ2-1	TGTGCCAGCACGGGCAGCGAGCAGTTCTTC	CASTGSEQFF
.	TRBV25-1	once	TRBJ2-1	TGTGCCAGCAGTGACGGGGAGCAGTTCTTC	CASSDGEQFF
TRBD1	TRBV5-6	.	TRBJ2-1	TGTGCCAGCAGCCGGACAGGGTCCTACAATGAGCAGTTCTTC	CASSRTGSYNEQFF
.	TRBV5-8	.	TRBJ2-1	TGTGCCAGCAGCTTGAGCCTAGCGAGAGAGCAGTTCTTC	CASSLSLAREQFF
.	TRBV12-3/TRBV12-4	.	TRBJ2-1	TGTGCCAGCAGTTTTGGGGTCGAGCAGTTCTTC	CASSFGVEQFF
.	TRBV28	once	TRBJ2-7	TGTGCCAGCAGTTCTAGGAGCGAGCAGTACTTC	CASSSRSEQYF
.	TRBV28	.	TRBJ1-3	TGTGCCAGCATGAGTTTTACCTCTGGAAACACCATATATTTT	CASMSFTSGNTIYF
.	TRBV5-6	.	TRBJ1-3	TGTGCCAGCAGCTTGGCAGGGTTTAGAAACACCATATATTTT	CASSLAGFRNTIYF
.	TRBV30	.	TRBJ1-2	TGTGCCTGGAGTGGGGGCAACTATGGCTACACCTTC	CAWSGGNYGYTF
.	TRBV14	.	TRBJ1-2	TGTGCCAGCAGCCGGGACCTCTTTCCCTATGGCTACACCTTC	CASSRDLFPYGYTF
.	TRBV15	.	TRBJ1-1	TGTGCCACCAGCATGCGACGTCAGAACACTGAAGCTTTCTTT	CATSMRRQNTEAFF
TRBD1	TRBV16	.	TRBJ1-1	TGTGCCAGCAGCCGACAGGGCCGCACGAACACTGAAGCTTTCTTT	CASSRQGRTNTEAFF
TRBD2	TRBV5-1	.	TRBJ2-1	TGCGCCAGCAGCTCCAGCGGGATTTCCTACAATGAGCAGTTCTTC	CASSSSGISYNEQFF
TRBD1	TRBV19	.	TRBJ1-2	TGTGCCAGTAGTATAACCCGGACAGGGAACTATGGCTACACCTTC	CASSITRTGNYGYTF
.	TRBV12-3/TRBV12-4	.	TRBJ1-5	TGTGCCAGCAGTTTAGCCAATCAGCCCCAGCATTTT	CASSLANQPQHF
TRBD1	TRBV27	.	TRBJ1-2	TGTGCCAGCAGTCCCCGGGACAGATATGGCTACACCTTC	CASSPRDRYGYTF
.	TRBV30	.	TRBJ2-2	TGTGCCTGGAGTAGCGGCAGGAGTGTCACCGGGGAGCTGTTTTTT	CAWSSGRSVTGELFF
TRBD2	TRBV3-1/TRBV3-2	.	TRBJ2-7	TGTGCCAGCAGCCCCGGACTAGCGGGGGGACACGAGCAGTACTTC	CASSPGLAGGHEQYF
.	TRBV9	.	TRBJ2-5	TGTGCCAGCAGCGTAGCAGGACAAGAGACCCAGTACTTC	CASSVAGQETQYF
.	TRBV21-1	.	TRBJ1-1	TGTGCCAGCAGGACTACAGCCACAGAAGCTTTCTTT	CASRTTATEAFF
TRBD1	TRBV28	.	TRBJ1-4	TGTGCCAGCAGCCCTACAGGGGAGGATGAAAAACTGTTTTTT	CASSPTGEDEKLFF
.	TRBV29-1	.	TRBJ1-2	TGCAGCGTCAGACAGTATGGCTACACCTTC	CSVRQYGYTF
.	TRBV12-3/TRBV12-4	.	TRBJ2-1	TGTGCCAGCAGGCCCAGTTTGAACAATGAGCAGTTCTTC	CASRPSLNNEQFF
.	TRBV6-5	once	TRBJ1-6	TGTGCCAGCAGTTATGAGGGAAATTCACCCCTCCACTTT	CASSYEGNSPLHF
.	TRBV1	.	TRBJ2-1	TGCACCAGCAGCCCCGGGACTAAAGACAATGAGCAGTTCTTC	CTSSPGTKDNEQFF
.	TRBV7-8	.	TRBJ1-4	TGTGCCAGCAGCCCAGGAGGGAGGGGAAACCGTAATGAAAAACTGTTTTTT	CASSPGGRGNRNEKLFF
.	TRBV5-6	once	TRBJ2-5	TGTGCCAGCAGCTTGGTTGTACGCCGAGAGACCCAGTACTTC	CASSLVVRRETQYF
TRBD1	TRBV9	few	TRBJ1-3	TGTGCCAGCAGCTCAGGGGACAGAACTGGAAACACCATATATTTT	CASSSGDRTGNTIYF
TRBD1	TRBV28	.	TRBJ2-3	TGTGCCAGCAGTTTGGGGAGGGGGACAGGGGGCAGAGATACGCAGTATTTT	CASSLGRGTGGRDTQYF
TRBD1	TRBV9	.	TRBJ2-1	TGTGCCAGCAGCGGAGGACAGGGCTCCTACAATGAGCAGTTCTTC	CASSGGQGSYNEQFF
.	TRBV27	.	TRBJ1-1	TGTGCCAGCAGTTTGATTAGGGCTACTGAAGCTTTCTTT	CASSLIRATEAFF
TRBD1	TRBV18	once	TRBJ1-4	TGTGCCAGCTCACCGGGACAGAGCAATGAAAAACTGTTTTTT	CASSPGQSNEKLFF